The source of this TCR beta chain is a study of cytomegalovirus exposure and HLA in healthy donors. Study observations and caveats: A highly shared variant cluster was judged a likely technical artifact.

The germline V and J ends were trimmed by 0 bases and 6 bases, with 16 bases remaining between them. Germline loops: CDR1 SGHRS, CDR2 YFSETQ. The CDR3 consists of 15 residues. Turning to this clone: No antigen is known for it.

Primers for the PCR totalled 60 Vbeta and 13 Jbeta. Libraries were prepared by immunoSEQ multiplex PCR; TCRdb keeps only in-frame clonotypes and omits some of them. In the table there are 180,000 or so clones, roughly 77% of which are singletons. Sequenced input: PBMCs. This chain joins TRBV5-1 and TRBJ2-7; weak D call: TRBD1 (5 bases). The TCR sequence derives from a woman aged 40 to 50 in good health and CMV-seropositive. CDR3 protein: CASSLGQGFLSEQYF. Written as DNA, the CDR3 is TGCGCCAGCAGCTTGGGTCAGGGATTTTTAAGCGAGCAGTACTTC.